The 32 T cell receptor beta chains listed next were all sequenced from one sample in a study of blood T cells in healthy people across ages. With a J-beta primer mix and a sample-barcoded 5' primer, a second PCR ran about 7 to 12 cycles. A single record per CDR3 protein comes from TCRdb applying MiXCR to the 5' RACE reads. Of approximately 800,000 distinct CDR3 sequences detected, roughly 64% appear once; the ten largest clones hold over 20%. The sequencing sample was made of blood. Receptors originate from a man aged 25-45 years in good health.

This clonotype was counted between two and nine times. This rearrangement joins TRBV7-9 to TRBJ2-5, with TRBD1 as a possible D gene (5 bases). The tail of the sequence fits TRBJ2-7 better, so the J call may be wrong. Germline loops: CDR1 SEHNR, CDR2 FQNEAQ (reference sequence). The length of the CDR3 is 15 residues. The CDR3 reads CASSTPFEGDYEQYF. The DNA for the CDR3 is TGTGCCAGCAGCACCCCCTTTGAAGGGGACTACGAGCAGTACTTC.

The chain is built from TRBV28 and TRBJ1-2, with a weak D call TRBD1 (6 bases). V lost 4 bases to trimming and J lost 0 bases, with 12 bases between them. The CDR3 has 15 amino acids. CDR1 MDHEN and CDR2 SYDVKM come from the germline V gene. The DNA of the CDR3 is TGTGCCAGCAGTTCAGGGGTTTGGGCTAACTATGGCTACACCTTC. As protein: CASSSGVWANYGYTF.

The CDR3 is CSARGIIQNTDTQYF. CDR3 nucleotide sequence: TGCAGTGCTAGGGGGATCATCCAGAACACAGATACGCAGTATTTT. The chain recombines TRBV20-1 with TRBJ2-3; D is unresolved. Trimming left V 3 bases short and J 2 bases short, with 15 bases between. Looked up from germline, CDR1 is DFQATT and CDR2 is SNEGSKA (reference sequence). The CDR3 is 15 amino acids.

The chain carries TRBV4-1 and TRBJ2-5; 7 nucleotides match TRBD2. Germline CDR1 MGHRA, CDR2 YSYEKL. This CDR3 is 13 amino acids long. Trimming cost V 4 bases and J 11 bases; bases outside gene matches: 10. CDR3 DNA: TGCGCCAGCAGCCCATCGGCGGGGGAAGAGCAGTACTTC. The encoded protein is CASSPSAGEEQYF.

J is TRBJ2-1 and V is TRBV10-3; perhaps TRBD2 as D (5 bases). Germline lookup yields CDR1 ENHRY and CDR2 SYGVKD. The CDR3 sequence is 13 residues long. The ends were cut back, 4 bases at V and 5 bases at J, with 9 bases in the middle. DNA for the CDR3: TGTGCCATCAGTGGCAACGGGGACAATGAGCAGTTCTTC. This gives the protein CAISGNGDNEQFF.

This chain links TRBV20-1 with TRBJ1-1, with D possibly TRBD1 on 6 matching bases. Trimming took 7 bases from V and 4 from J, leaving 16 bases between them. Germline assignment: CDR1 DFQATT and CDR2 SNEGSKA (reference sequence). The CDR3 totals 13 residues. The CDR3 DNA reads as TGCAGTGTGGCGACAGGTTCGACCACTGAAGCTTTCTTT. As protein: CSVATGSTTEAFF.

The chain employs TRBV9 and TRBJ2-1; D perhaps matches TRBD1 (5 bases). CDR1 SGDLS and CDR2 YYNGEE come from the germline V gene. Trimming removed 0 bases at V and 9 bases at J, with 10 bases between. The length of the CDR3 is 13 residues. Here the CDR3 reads CASSVVRGGEQFF. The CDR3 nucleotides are TGTGCCAGCAGCGTAGTAAGGGGCGGTGAGCAGTTCTTC.

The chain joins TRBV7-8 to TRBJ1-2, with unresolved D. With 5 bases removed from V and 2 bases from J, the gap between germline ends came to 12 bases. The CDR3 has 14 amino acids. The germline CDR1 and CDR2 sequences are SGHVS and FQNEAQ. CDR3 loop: CASSRRLANYGYTF. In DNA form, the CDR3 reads TGTGCCAGCAGCCGCCGACTGGCGAACTATGGCTACACCTTC.

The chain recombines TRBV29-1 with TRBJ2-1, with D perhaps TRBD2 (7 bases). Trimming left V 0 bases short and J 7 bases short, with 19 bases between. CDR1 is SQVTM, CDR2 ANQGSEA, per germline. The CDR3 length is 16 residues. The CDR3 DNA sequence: TGCAGCGTTGAAGATTGGGGGGGCCTTACTAGGAATGAGCAGTTCTTC. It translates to CSVEDWGGLTRNEQFF.

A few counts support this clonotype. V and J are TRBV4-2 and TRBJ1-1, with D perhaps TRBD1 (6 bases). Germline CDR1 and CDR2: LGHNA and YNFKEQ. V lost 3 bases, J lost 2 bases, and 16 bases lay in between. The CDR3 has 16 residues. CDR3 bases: TGTGCCAGCAGCCAGCACGAGCAGGGGATCAACACTGAAGCTTTCTTT. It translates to CASSQHEQGINTEAFF.

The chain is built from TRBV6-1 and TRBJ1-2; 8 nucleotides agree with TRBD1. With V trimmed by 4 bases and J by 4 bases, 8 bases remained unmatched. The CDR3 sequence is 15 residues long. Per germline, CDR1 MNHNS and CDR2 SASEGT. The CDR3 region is CASSAMGQAFYGYTF. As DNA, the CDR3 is TGTGCCAGCAGTGCCATGGGACAGGCGTTCTATGGCTACACCTTC.

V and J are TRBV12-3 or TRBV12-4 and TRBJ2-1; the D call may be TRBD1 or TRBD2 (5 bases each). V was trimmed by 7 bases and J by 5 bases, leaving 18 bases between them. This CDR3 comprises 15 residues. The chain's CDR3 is CASTTGTAYHNEQFF. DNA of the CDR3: TGTGCCAGCACGACCGGGACGGCGTACCACAATGAGCAGTTCTTC.

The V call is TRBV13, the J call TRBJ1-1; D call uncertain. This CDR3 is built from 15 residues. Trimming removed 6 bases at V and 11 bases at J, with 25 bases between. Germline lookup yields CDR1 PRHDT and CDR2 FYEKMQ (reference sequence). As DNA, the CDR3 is TGTGCCAGCAGGAGCTGGCCAGGCTCTTCTGGGATTGCTTTCTTT. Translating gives CASRSWPGSSGIAFF.

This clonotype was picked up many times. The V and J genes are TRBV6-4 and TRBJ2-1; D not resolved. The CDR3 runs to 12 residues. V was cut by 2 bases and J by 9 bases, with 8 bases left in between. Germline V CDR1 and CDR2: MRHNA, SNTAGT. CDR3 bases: TGTGCCAGCAGTGACCGTGAGAGTGAGCAGTTCTTC. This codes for CASSDRESEQFF.

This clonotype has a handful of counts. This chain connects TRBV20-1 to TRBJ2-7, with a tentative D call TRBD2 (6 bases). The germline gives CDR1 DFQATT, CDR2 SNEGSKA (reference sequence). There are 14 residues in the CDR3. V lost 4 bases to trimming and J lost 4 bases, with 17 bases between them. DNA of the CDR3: TGCAGTGCTAAGCGGGCATCACGGCAATACGAGCAGTACTTC. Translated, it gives CSAKRASRQYEQYF.

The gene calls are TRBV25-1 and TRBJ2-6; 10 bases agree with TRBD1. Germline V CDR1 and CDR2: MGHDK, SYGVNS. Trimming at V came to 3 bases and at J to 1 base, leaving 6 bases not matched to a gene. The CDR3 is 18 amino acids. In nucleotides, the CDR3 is TGTGCCAGCAGTGATCGAGGGACAGGGGTGTCTGGGGCCAACGTCCTGACTTTC. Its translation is CASSDRGTGVSGANVLTF. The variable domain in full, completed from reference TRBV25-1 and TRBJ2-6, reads EADIYQTPRYLVIGTGKKITLECSQTMGHDKMYWYQQDPGMELHLIHYSYGVNSTEKGDLSSESTVSRIRTEHFPLTLESARPSHTSQYLCASSDRGTGVSGANVLTFGAGSRLTVL.

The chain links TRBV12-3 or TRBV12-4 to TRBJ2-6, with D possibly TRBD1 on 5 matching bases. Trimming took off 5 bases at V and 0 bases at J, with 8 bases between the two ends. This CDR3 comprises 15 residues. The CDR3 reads CASSTGDSGANVLTF. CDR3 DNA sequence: TGTGCCAGCAGTACAGGTGACTCTGGGGCCAACGTCCTGACTTTC.

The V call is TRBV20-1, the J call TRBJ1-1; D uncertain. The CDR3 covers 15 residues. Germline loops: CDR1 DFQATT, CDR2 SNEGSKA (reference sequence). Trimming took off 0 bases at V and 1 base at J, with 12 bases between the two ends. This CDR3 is CSARDKLSWNTEAFF. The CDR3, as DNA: TGCAGTGCTAGAGATAAACTGAGTTGGAACACTGAAGCTTTCTTT.

CDR3 region: CASSPIMSSYNEQFF. CDR3 in DNA: TGTGCCAGCAGCCCGATTATGAGCTCCTACAATGAGCAGTTCTTC. V is TRBV4-2 and J is TRBJ2-1; D uncertain. The CDR3 spans 15 residues. CDR1 and CDR2 (germline): LGHNA, YNFKEQ. Trimming took 4 bases from V and 0 from J, leaving 10 bases between them.

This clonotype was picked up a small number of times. The CDR3 region is CSVEDPGGTPHTQYF. The CDR3 region has the DNA TGCAGCGTTGAAGATCCCGGGGGGACACCACATACGCAGTATTTT. The rearrangement links TRBV29-1 to TRBJ2-3; tentatively, D is TRBD2 (7 bases). The CDR3 consists of 15 residues. V was pared by 0 bases and J by 7 bases, with 17 bases between. CDR1 is SQVTM, CDR2 ANQGSEA, per germline.

CDR3: CASSQVVGDRWYGYTF. In DNA form, the CDR3 reads TGCGCCAGCAGCCAAGTCGTAGGGGATCGTTGGTATGGCTACACCTTC. This chain uses TRBV4-1 with TRBJ1-2, with D possibly being TRBD1 (5 bases). Germline loops: CDR1 MGHRA, CDR2 YSYEKL. The CDR3 spans 16 residues. The V and J ends lost 1 base and 5 bases respectively, with 17 bases between them.

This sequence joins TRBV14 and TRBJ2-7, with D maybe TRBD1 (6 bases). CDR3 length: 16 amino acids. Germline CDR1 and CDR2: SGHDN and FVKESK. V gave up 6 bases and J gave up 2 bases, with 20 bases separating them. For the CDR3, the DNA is TGTGCCAGCAGTCAACTATCGTGGGACAAGACCTACGAGCAGTACTTC. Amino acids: CASSQLSWDKTYEQYF.

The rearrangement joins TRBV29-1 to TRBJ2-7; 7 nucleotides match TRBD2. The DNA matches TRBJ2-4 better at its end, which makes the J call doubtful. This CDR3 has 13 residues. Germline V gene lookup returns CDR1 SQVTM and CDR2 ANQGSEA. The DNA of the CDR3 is TGCAGCGTTGTGAGGGGAGGGGAAAACATTCAGTACTTC. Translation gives CSVVRGGENIQYF.

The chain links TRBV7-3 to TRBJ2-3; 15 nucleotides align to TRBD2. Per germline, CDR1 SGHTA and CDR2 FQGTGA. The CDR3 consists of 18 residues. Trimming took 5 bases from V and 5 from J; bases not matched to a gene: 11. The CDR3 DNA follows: TGTGCCAGCAGCCTCATTGGACTAGCGGGAGGGGCTGGAGATACGCAGTATTTT. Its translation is CASSLIGLAGGAGDTQYF.

CDR3: CASSLRGSGGEQYF. DNA of the CDR3: TGTGCCAGCAGCCTTCGGGGTAGCGGGGGAGAGCAGTACTTC. This chain uses TRBV9 with TRBJ2-7; TRBD2 aligns across 9 bases. V shed 4 bases and J 7 bases; nucleotides not matched to a gene: 9. The CDR3 has 14 residues. Germline CDR1 reads SGDLS; CDR2 reads YYNGEE.

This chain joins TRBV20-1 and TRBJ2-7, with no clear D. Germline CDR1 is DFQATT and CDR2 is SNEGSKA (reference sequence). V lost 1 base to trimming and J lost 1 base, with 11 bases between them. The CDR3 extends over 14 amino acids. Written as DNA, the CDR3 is TGCAGTGCTAGAGGCCCCGACCCATCCTACGAGCAGTACTTC. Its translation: CSARGPDPSYEQYF.

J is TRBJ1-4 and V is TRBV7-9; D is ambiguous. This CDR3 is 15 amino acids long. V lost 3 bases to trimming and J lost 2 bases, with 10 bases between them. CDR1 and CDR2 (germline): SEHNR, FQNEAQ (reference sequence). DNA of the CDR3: TGTGCCAGCAGCTTTGGGGTCGGGACTAATGAAAAACTGTTTTTT. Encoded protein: CASSFGVGTNEKLFF.

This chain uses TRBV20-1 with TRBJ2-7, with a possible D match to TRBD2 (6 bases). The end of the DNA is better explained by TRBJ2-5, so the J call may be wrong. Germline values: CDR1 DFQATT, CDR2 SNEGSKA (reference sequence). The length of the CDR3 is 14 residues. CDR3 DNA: TGCAGTGCTTCTTTACTAGCCGTGTCCGAGACCCAGTACTTC. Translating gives CSASLLAVSETQYF.

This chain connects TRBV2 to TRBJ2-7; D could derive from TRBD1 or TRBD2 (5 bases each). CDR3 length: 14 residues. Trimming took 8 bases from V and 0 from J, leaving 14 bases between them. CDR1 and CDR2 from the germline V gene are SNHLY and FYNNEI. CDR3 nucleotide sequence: TGTGCCAGCTTGGAGTGGGGGAGCTCCTACGAGCAGTACTTC. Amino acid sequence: CASLEWGSSYEQYF.

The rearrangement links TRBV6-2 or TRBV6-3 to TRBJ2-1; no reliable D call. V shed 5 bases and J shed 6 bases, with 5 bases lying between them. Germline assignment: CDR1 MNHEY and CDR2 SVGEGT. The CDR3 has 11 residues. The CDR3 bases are TGTGCCAGCAGTAAATCCAATGAGCAGTTCTTC. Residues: CASSKSNEQFF.

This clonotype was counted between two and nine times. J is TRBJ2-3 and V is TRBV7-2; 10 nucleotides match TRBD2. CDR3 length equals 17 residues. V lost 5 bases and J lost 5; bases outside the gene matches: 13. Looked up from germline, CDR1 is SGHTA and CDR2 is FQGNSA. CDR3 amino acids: CASSPRASGGAEDTQYF. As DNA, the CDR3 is TGTGCCAGCAGCCCTAGAGCCAGCGGGGGGGCCGAAGATACGCAGTATTTT. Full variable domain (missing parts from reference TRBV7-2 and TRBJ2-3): GAGVSQSPSNKVTEKGKDVELRCDPISGHTALYWYRQSLGQGLEFLIYFQGNSAPDKSGLPSDRFSAERTGGSVSTLTIQRTQQEDSAVYLCASSPRASGGAEDTQYFGPGTRLTVL.

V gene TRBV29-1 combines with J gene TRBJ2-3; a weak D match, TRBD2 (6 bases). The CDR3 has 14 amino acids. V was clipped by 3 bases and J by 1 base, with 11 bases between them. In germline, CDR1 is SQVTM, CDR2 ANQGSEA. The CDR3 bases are TGCAGCGTTGATGCAGGGACTGGCACAGATACGCAGTATTTT. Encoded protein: CSVDAGTGTDTQYF.